These 23 T cell receptor beta chains originate from one sample sequenced in a study of CXCR3-negative and CXCR3-positive naive CD8 T cells. In preparing the TRB cDNA libraries, 5' RACE with UMI labels was used. TCRdb reprocessed the 5' RACE reads; each CDR3 protein has one entry and no DNA is given. Recorded here are about 40,000 distinct CDR3 sequences; the top ten clones represent roughly 7.7%. The specimen was memory CD8+ T cells from blood. Receptor source: a human donor in good health. Some clones in this sample may be carry-over from other donors' samples.

The J gene is TRBJ2-7, the V gene TRBV28; the TRBD1 assignment by TCRdb is unverifiable without DNA. The CDR3 has 14 residues. Per the germline V gene, CDR1 is MDHEN and CDR2 is SYDVKM. The CDR3 here is CATSPGTAFYEQYF.

The chain employs TRBV7-3 and TRBJ2-2. Germline V gene lookup returns CDR1 SGHTA and CDR2 FQGTGA. The CDR3 totals 13 residues. The CDR3 here is CASSLSVTGELFF. The full variable domain, in which reference TRBV7-3 and TRBJ2-2 provide the parts outside the CDR3, is GAGVSQTPSNKVTEKGKYVELRCDPISGHTALYWYRQSLGQGPEFLIYFQGTGAADDSGLPNDRFFAVRPEGSVSTLKIQRTERGDSAVYLCASSLSVTGELFFGEGSRLTVL.

This chain connects TRBV29-1 to TRBJ2-2; there is no DNA to check the TCRdb D call of TRBD1. The V gene's germline CDR1 is SQVTM and CDR2 ANQGSEA. This CDR3 region has 16 residues. CDR3 amino acids: CSVEDPDRAHTGELFF.

This chain uses TRBV29-1 with TRBJ2-7; checking the TCRdb D call of TRBD1 is not possible without DNA. The CDR3 has 13 residues. Germline CDR1 and CDR2: SQVTM and ANQGSEA. CDR3: CSVKNRGHYEQYF.

This chain links TRBV25-1 with TRBJ1-1; TCRdb names TRBD1, which stays unverified in the absence of DNA. Germline loops: CDR1 MGHDK, CDR2 SYGVNS. The CDR3 totals 13 residues. The CDR3 reads CASTLNRVEEAFF.

The chain couples TRBV6-5 to TRBJ2-1; the TCRdb call, TRBD1, lacks DNA for checking. This CDR3 has 17 residues. Germline CDR1 MNHEY, CDR2 SVGAGI. The chain's CDR3 is CASSYGGGQLLYNEQFF.

This chain links TRBV5-1 with TRBJ2-3; without DNA, the TCRdb call of TRBD1 cannot be checked. Germline CDR1 reads SGHRS; CDR2 reads YFSETQ. The CDR3 is made up of 15 amino acids. CDR3 amino acids: CASSLGGTNTDTQYF.

The CDR3 here is CASSMTSGNSYEQYF. The chain has TRBV7-9 and TRBJ2-7; TCRdb outputs TRBD2, but without DNA this stays unchecked. CDR1 is SEHNR, CDR2 FQNEAQ, per germline (reference sequence). The CDR3 has 15 residues.

This chain connects TRBV19 to TRBJ2-1; TCRdb reports TRBD2, a call that lacks DNA to check it against. Germline-derived CDR1 and CDR2 are LNHDA and SQIVND (reference sequence). This CDR3 spans 17 amino acids. CDR3 sequence reads: CASSIEGLAGPYNEQFF.

V usage is TRBV29-1 and J usage is TRBJ2-3; there is no DNA to check the TCRdb D call of TRBD1. Germline CDR1 is SQVTM and CDR2 is ANQGSEA. This CDR3 is 14 amino acids long. CDR3 amino acids: CSGRGTGPPDTQYF.

V gene TRBV5-6 combines with J gene TRBJ2-3; TCRdb picks TRBD2, but there is no DNA to check that call. The germline gives CDR1 SGHDT, CDR2 YYEEEE. The CDR3 is 15 amino acids. CDR3 in amino acids: CASSWGAEVGDTQYF.

The genes are TRBV5-1 and TRBJ2-7; TCRdb lists TRBD1, though no DNA is available to test this call. This CDR3 comprises 15 residues. Germline CDR1 and CDR2: SGHRS and YFSETQ. CDR3: CASSLSTGDTYEQYF.

J is TRBJ2-1 and V is TRBV7-3; the TRBD2 assignment by TCRdb is unverifiable without DNA. CDR3 length: 15 residues. Germline lookup yields CDR1 SGHTA and CDR2 FQGTGA. The CDR3 reads CASSPMDSGNNEQFF.

The chain joins TRBV7-9 to TRBJ1-2; TCRdb lists TRBD1, though no DNA is available to test this call. The CDR3 contains 14 residues. Germline-derived CDR1 and CDR2 are SEHNR and FQNEAQ (reference sequence). This chain's CDR3 is CASSPPSVTGSYTF.

The V and J genes are TRBV12-3 or TRBV12-4 and TRBJ2-3; checking the TCRdb D call of TRBD2 is not possible without DNA. CDR3 length: 17 amino acids. The CDR3 is CASSPPIDSPHTDTQYF.

The rearrangement joins TRBV20-1 to TRBJ1-3. CDR3 length: 16 residues. Per germline, CDR1 DFQATT and CDR2 SNEGSKA (reference sequence). CDR3 protein: CSARALFTNSGNTIYF.

The rearrangement uses TRBV6-5 and TRBJ1-2; the D call from TCRdb, TRBD1, cannot be confirmed without DNA. The length of the CDR3 is 13 residues. Germline V gene sequence: CDR1 MNHEY, CDR2 SVGAGI. The CDR3 here is CASSDGQDYGYTF.

The chain has TRBV7-9 and TRBJ2-5. Germline V gene data show CDR1 as SEHNR and CDR2 as FQNEAQ (reference sequence). This CDR3 has 12 amino acids. The CDR3 here is CASSPLQETQYF.

The genes are TRBV7-2 and TRBJ2-1; TCRdb picks TRBD2, but there is no DNA to check that call. CDR3 length: 15 residues. Germline CDR1 is SGHTA and CDR2 is FQGNSA. Here the CDR3 reads CASRHGLAGYNEQFF.

The chain is built from TRBV7-9 and TRBJ2-7; with no DNA, the TCRdb D assignment of TRBD1 cannot be verified. CDR3 length equals 17 residues. Looked up from germline, CDR1 is SEHNR and CDR2 is FQNEAQ (reference sequence). CDR3 in amino acids: CASSFPSGAEYSYEQYF.

The rearrangement uses TRBV20-1 and TRBJ2-7. The CDR3 runs 12 residues. Looked up from germline, CDR1 is DFQATT and CDR2 is SNEGSKA (reference sequence). CDR3 residues: CSASRGFYEQYF.

The chain combines TRBV7-6 with TRBJ2-7. From germline, CDR1 is SGHVS and CDR2 FNYEAQ. This CDR3 has 13 residues. The chain's CDR3 is CASSLASGNEQYF.

The gene calls are TRBV20-1 and TRBJ2-1; TCRdb's D call, TRBD2, is unchecked because there is no DNA. Per germline, CDR1 DFQATT and CDR2 SNEGSKA (reference sequence). The CDR3 is 14 residues long. The CDR3: CSARGDTSHNEQFF.